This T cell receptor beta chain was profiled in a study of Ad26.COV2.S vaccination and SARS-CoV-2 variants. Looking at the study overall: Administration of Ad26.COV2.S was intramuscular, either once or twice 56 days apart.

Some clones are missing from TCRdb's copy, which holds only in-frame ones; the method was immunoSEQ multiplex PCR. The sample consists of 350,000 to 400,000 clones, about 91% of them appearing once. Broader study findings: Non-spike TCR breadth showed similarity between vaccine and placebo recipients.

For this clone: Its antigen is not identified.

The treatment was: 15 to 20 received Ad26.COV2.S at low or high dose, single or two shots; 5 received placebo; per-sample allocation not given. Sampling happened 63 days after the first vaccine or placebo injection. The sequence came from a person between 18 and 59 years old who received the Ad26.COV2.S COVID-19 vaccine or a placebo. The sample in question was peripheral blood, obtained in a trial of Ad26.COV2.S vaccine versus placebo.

The CDR3: CASSFNPGLAGRAHGDTQYF. CDR3 sequence (DNA): TGTGCCAGCAGTTTCAACCCAGGACTAGCGGGGAGGGCCCATGGAGATACGCAGTATTTT. The chain has TRBV28 and TRBJ2-3; 12 bases match TRBD2. V shed 3 bases and J 5 bases; nucleotides not matched to a gene: 18. The germline gives CDR1 MDHEN, CDR2 SYDVKM. The CDR3 has 20 amino acids.